The 21 T cell receptor beta chains presented below share a single source sample, sequenced in a study of CD8+ T cells in alopecia areata. Sequencing templates came from extracted RNA that was reverse transcribed into cDNA. Assay used: immunoSEQ multiplex PCR; TCRdb lists only in-frame clones, some missing. The sample shows roughly 120,000 clones, around two fifths of them seen only once. Sequencing was carried out using CD4+ T cells sorted from blood. Receptors were obtained from a human donor with alopecia areata.

In its sample, this clone was seen a few times. This sequence joins TRBV19 and TRBJ2-7, with 10 positions matching TRBD2. Germline V CDR1 and CDR2: LNHDA, SQIVND (reference sequence). V trimming: 4 bases; J trimming: 5 bases; junction bases outside the gene matches: 8. The CDR3 is 15 amino acids. The CDR3 sequence: CASSTTSSGSDEQYF. For the CDR3, the DNA is TGTGCCAGTAGTACCACCTCTAGCGGGAGTGACGAGCAGTACTTC. The entire variable domain, with the rest obtained from reference TRBV19 and TRBJ2-7, is as follows: DGGITQSPKYLFRKEGQNVTLSCEQNLNHDAMYWYRQDPGQGLRLIYYSQIVNDFQKGDIAEGYSVSREKKESFPLTVTSAQKNPTAFYLCASSTTSSGSDEQYFGPGTRLTVT.

The rearrangement uses TRBV7-2 and TRBJ1-1; no clear D gene. CDR3 length equals 13 residues. Trimming cost V 2 bases and J 12 bases, with 16 bases left between them. Per germline, CDR1 SGHTA and CDR2 FQGNSA. The CDR3 loop reads CASSLQQAVRPFF. The CDR3 bases are TGTGCCAGCAGCTTACAGCAGGCGGTGAGACCTTTCTTT.

The J gene is TRBJ1-6, the V gene TRBV5-4; D uncertain. Trimming removed 4 bases at V and 8 bases at J, with 10 bases between. Germline values: CDR1 SGHNT, CDR2 YYREEE (reference sequence). This CDR3 has 13 amino acids. CDR3 DNA sequence: TGTGCCAGCAGCGGCTGGACCGATTCACCCCTCCACTTT. It codes for CASSGWTDSPLHF.

The chain carries TRBV30 and TRBJ2-2, with D possibly matching TRBD1 (6 bases). The CDR3 spans 15 residues. The V gene's germline CDR1 is GTSNPN and CDR2 SVGIG (reference sequence). Trimming left V 1 base short and J 6 bases short, with 15 bases between. CDR3 amino acids: CAWSAGQLAPGELFF. The CDR3 DNA is TGTGCCTGGAGTGCCGGACAGCTGGCACCCGGGGAGCTGTTTTTT.

This chain uses TRBV7-2 with TRBJ2-5, with D uncertain. CDR3 size: 12 residues. Trimming took 4 bases from V and 4 from J, leaving 7 bases between them. Germline lookup yields CDR1 SGHTA and CDR2 FQGNSA. Here the CDR3 DNA reads TGTGCCAGCAGCTCGTTCCCAGAGACCCAGTACTTC. Protein sequence: CASSSFPETQYF.

The CDR3 DNA reads as TGCGCCAGCGCCCGCCCGGGGTCGAATCAGCCCCAGCATTTT. Translating it yields CASARPGSNQPQHF. V is TRBV4-1 and J is TRBJ1-5; D gene unclear. This CDR3 has 14 amino acids. V lost 8 bases and J lost 4, with 15 bases in between. Germline CDR1 is MGHRA and CDR2 is YSYEKL.

This clone has more than one count but fewer than ten. The chain recombines TRBV29-1 with TRBJ1-1; D is ambiguous. CDR3 length equals 14 residues. Germline CDR1 SQVTM, CDR2 ANQGSEA. The ends were cut back, 8 bases at V and 0 bases at J, with 16 bases in the middle. The CDR3 protein is CSSGYENMNTEAFF. The CDR3 DNA sequence: TGCAGCTCGGGGTACGAGAACATGAACACTGAAGCTTTCTTT.

This clone was detected a few times. V and J are TRBV29-1 and TRBJ2-2; 8 nucleotides match TRBD2. The CDR3 is 14 amino acids. Per germline, CDR1 SQVTM and CDR2 ANQGSEA. V trimming: 7 bases; J trimming: 4 bases; junction bases outside the gene matches: 8. The CDR3 sequence is CSAQGLERTGELFF. The CDR3 DNA is TGCAGCGCCCAGGGACTAGAGCGCACCGGGGAGCTGTTTTTT.

V usage is TRBV4-1 and J usage is TRBJ1-2, with TRBD1 as a possible D gene (6 bases). This CDR3 contains 15 residues. V was cut by 3 bases and J by 0 bases, with 11 bases left in between. Per germline, CDR1 MGHRA and CDR2 YSYEKL. The CDR3 spells CASSHRQDANYGYTF. Here the CDR3 DNA reads TGCGCCAGCAGCCATAGACAGGACGCTAACTATGGCTACACCTTC.

CDR3 sequence: CASSRRDVYEQYF. Here the CDR3 DNA reads TGTGCCAGCAGTCGACGGGACGTTTACGAGCAGTACTTC. The chain uses TRBV6-6 and TRBJ2-7; either TRBD1 or TRBD2 may supply D (5 bases each). Germline loops: CDR1 MNHNY, CDR2 SVGAGI (reference sequence). The CDR3 is 13 residues long. Between the trimmed V and J ends, which lost 5 bases and 4 bases, there was a span of 12 bases.

There are a few counts of this clone. The chain couples TRBV28 to TRBJ2-1, with D hard to call. Germline V lookup: CDR1 MDHEN, CDR2 SYDVKM. The CDR3 length is 16 residues. V dropped 5 bases and J dropped 0 bases, with 14 bases sitting between them. The CDR3: CASSLPQADSYNEQFF. The CDR3 nucleotides read TGTGCCAGCAGTCTCCCTCAGGCCGACTCCTACAATGAGCAGTTCTTC.

The gene calls are TRBV30 and TRBJ2-1; 9 nucleotides align to TRBD2. V was pared by 4 bases and J by 2 bases, with 9 bases of the junction left unmatched. Germline V lookup: CDR1 GTSNPN, CDR2 SVGIG (reference sequence). This CDR3 has 16 amino acids. The CDR3, as DNA: TGTGCCTGGACCCCGAGGGGACTAGCCCCCTACAATGAGCAGTTCTTC. It is translated as CAWTPRGLAPYNEQFF.

V gene TRBV7-2 combines with J gene TRBJ2-7, with 16 positions matching TRBD2. The CDR3 contains 17 residues. The junction had 8 bases not matched to a gene; V was cut back by 5 bases and J by 4 bases. Germline loops: CDR1 SGHTA, CDR2 FQGNSA. Here the CDR3 reads CASSAGTSGRARYEQYF. The CDR3 DNA is TGTGCCAGCAGCGCCGGGACTAGCGGGAGGGCTCGATACGAGCAGTACTTC.

This clone was recorded many times. The chain recombines TRBV14 with TRBJ1-5, with D maybe TRBD1 (5 bases). V shed 3 bases and J shed 7 bases, with 16 bases lying between them. From germline, CDR1 is SGHDN and CDR2 FVKESK. The CDR3 consists of 15 residues. The CDR3 reads CASSHLRDEGQPQHF. In DNA, the CDR3 is TGTGCCAGCAGCCACCTCCGGGACGAGGGACAGCCCCAGCATTTT.

The rearrangement joins TRBV4-3 to TRBJ2-2; a possible D gene is TRBD1 (6 bases). V lost 0 bases and J lost 7, with 18 bases in between. The germline gives CDR1 LGHNA, CDR2 YSLEER. The CDR3 runs to 17 residues. CDR3 in amino acids: CASSQDRGIARGGELFF. CDR3 in DNA: TGCGCCAGCAGCCAAGATCGTGGCATCGCCAGGGGCGGGGAGCTGTTTTTT.

This clone showed up just a few times. This chain connects TRBV29-1 to TRBJ2-1; D is unresolved. Germline CDR1 SQVTM, CDR2 ANQGSEA. The germline V and J ends were trimmed by 5 bases and 6 bases, with 11 bases remaining between them. The CDR3 has 12 residues. CDR3 coding DNA: TGCAGCGTTAGGGATTGGAGCAATGAGCAGTTCTTC. Its translation: CSVRDWSNEQFF.

This clone was seen a handful of times. CDR3 bases: TGCAGCGCCTACCAGGACGGAAAGCTGAACACTGAAGCTTTCTTT. Translated, it gives CSAYQDGKLNTEAFF. The rearrangement joins TRBV29-1 to TRBJ1-1; no clear D. Deletions cut 7 bases from V and 0 bases from J, with 18 bases between. The CDR3 spans 15 residues. Germline lookup yields CDR1 SQVTM and CDR2 ANQGSEA.

There are a few counts of this clone. CDR3 protein: CSEGRGGDTQYF. The CDR3 nucleotides read TGCAGCGAAGGACGGGGTGGGGATACGCAGTATTTT. V and J are TRBV29-1 and TRBJ2-3; a possible D gene is TRBD2 (5 bases). The CDR3 runs 12 residues. V was cut by 7 bases and J by 6 bases, with 14 bases left in between. Looked up from germline, CDR1 is SQVTM and CDR2 is ANQGSEA.

The rearrangement uses TRBV29-1 and TRBJ2-2; the D is unclear. The germline V and J ends were trimmed by 6 bases and 5 bases, with 10 bases remaining between them. Germline values: CDR1 SQVTM, CDR2 ANQGSEA. This CDR3 is 12 amino acids long. The CDR3 protein is CSVYTWTGELFF. CDR3 nucleotides: TGCAGCGTCTATACTTGGACCGGGGAGCTGTTTTTT.

V is TRBV4-2 and J is TRBJ2-2, with 8 nucleotides matching TRBD2. The CDR3 runs to 18 residues. V was pared by 2 bases and J by 1 base, with 9 bases of the junction left unmatched. Looked up from germline, CDR1 is LGHNA and CDR2 is YNFKEQ. The CDR3 sequence is CASSQRAGAGKNTGELFF. The CDR3 bases are TGTGCCAGCAGCCAAAGAGCGGGAGCCGGAAAGAACACCGGGGAGCTGTTTTTT.

The chain joins TRBV11-3 to TRBJ2-5, with 7 bases matching TRBD2. The CDR3 extends over 13 amino acids. V dropped 2 bases and J dropped 5; count of bases not matched to a gene: 2. Germline assignment: CDR1 SGHNT and CDR2 YENEEA. CDR3 sequence (DNA): TGTGCCAGCAGCTTATTTAGCGGGGAGACCCAGTACTTC. Translation gives CASSLFSGETQYF. The entire variable domain, with the rest obtained from reference TRBV11-3 and TRBJ2-5, is as follows: EAGVVQSPRYKIIEKKQPVAFWCNPISGHNTLYWYLQNLGQGPELLIRYENEEAVDDSQLPKDRFSAERLKGVDSTLKIQPAELGDSAVYLCASSLFSGETQYFGPGTRLLVL.